Shown below are 5 T cell receptor beta chains from a single sample sequenced in a study of blood T cell repertoires in COVID-19. Assay used: immunoSEQ multiplex PCR; TCRdb lists only in-frame clones, some missing. The sample carries fewer than 200,000 clones, about 83% recorded once. Material for sequencing was PBMCs or T cells enriched from blood (not recorded which). All receptors derive from a woman in her 30s who had been exposed to COVID-19.

This chain links TRBV6-2 or TRBV6-3 with TRBJ2-1; D might be TRBD2 (5 bases). Trimming took 0 bases from V and 9 from J, leaving 9 bases between them. CDR1 is MNHEY and CDR2 is SVGEGT in the germline V gene. The CDR3 length is 13 residues. The CDR3 here is CASSYSTGFEQFF. CDR3 DNA: TGTGCCAGCAGTTACTCGACGGGGTTTGAGCAGTTCTTC.

The V gene is TRBV28, the J gene TRBJ2-5; possibly TRBD2 for D (6 bases). Trimming removed 5 bases from V and 2 bases from J, with 12 bases in between. The CDR3 consists of 14 residues. The germline gives CDR1 MDHEN, CDR2 SYDVKM. CDR3 in amino acids: CASSIPGLQETQYF. CDR3 nucleotides: TGTGCCAGCAGTATCCCGGGACTTCAAGAGACCCAGTACTTC.

This chain links TRBV29-1 with TRBJ1-2; 9 bases map to TRBD1. There are 13 residues in the CDR3. Germline assignment: CDR1 SQVTM and CDR2 ANQGSEA. V lost 5 bases to trimming and J lost 6 bases; unmatched junction nucleotides: 7. The CDR3 is CSVRDRERDGYTF. DNA for the CDR3: TGCAGCGTTAGGGACAGGGAGCGAGATGGCTACACCTTC. Based on the CDR3 plus reference TRBV29-1 and TRBJ1-2, the full variable domain is SAVISQKPSRDICQRGTSLTIQCQVDSQVTMMFWYRQQPGQSLTLIATANQGSEATYESGFVIDKFPISRPNLTFSTLTVSNMSPEDSSIYLCSVRDRERDGYTFGSGTRLTVV.

The chain carries TRBV19 and TRBJ2-7, with D possibly being TRBD2 (6 bases). The germline V gene encodes CDR1 LNHDA and CDR2 SQIVND (reference sequence). The CDR3 consists of 14 residues. Trimming removed 3 bases from V and 5 bases from J, with 14 bases in between. CDR3 amino acids: CASSIPGGIDEQYF. CDR3 sequence (DNA): TGTGCCAGTAGTATCCCGGGCGGGATTGACGAGCAGTACTTC.

The V call is TRBV4-2, the J call TRBJ2-1; TRBD2 matches at 7 bases. Unmatched junction bases numbered 12, after V lost 4 bases and J lost 6 bases. Per the germline V gene, CDR1 is LGHNA and CDR2 is YNFKEQ. The CDR3 is 16 amino acids. CDR3 DNA sequence: TGTGCCAGCAGCCGCCGGGACTACAATCAGATCAATGAGCAGTTCTTC. This sequence encodes CASSRRDYNQINEQFF.